These 24 T cell receptor beta chains originate from one sample sequenced in a study of vaccination and CD4 T cells after COVID-19. Indicated treatment: roughly nine-day PBMC culture with coronavirus spike peptide pools or control peptides (ViraFEST assay). Their specific antigens are unknown. The Oncomine TCR Beta short-read assay was applied to DNA of cultured CD4+ T cells. One entry per CDR3 protein results from TCRdb running MiXCR on the PCR reads. The sample includes about 21,000 distinct CDR3 sequences, 62% of them seen just once. The material was CD4+ T cells from blood, cultured in vitro, obtained before SARS-CoV-2 vaccination. The receptor source for this set is a human donor who received a COVID-19 vaccine.

This clonotype was seen only a few times. The V gene is TRBV20-1, the J gene TRBJ2-7, with D unclear. Trimming stripped 2 bases from V and 0 bases from J, with 11 bases between. Germline values: CDR1 DFQATT, CDR2 SNEGSKA (reference sequence). This CDR3 region has 14 residues. The CDR3 nucleotides are TGCAGTGCTAGACCCGTCCACCGCTCCTACGAGCAGTACTTC. As protein: CSARPVHRSYEQYF.

This clonotype appeared a few times. The gene calls are TRBV7-6 and TRBJ2-3; D is ambiguous. The CDR3 runs to 16 residues. Trimming left V 5 bases short and J 1 base short, with 16 bases between. The germline V gene encodes CDR1 SGHVS and CDR2 FNYEAQ. CDR3 sequence (DNA): TGTGCCAGCAGCCCCGGCGGAGTTCCTGGCACAGATACGCAGTATTTT. As protein: CASSPGGVPGTDTQYF.

V usage is TRBV11-3 and J usage is TRBJ2-2; 8 bases map to TRBD1. The CDR3 is 14 residues long. CDR1 is SGHNT, CDR2 YENEEA, per germline. With 6 bases clipped from V and 6 bases from J, the junction kept 6 bases outside the gene matches. The CDR3 spells CASSPRTGPGELFF. CDR3 coding DNA: TGTGCCAGCAGTCCACGGACAGGGCCCGGGGAGCTGTTTTTT.

There are a few counts of this clonotype. The chain links TRBV6-5 to TRBJ1-5; D might be TRBD1 (6 bases). The CDR3 has 16 residues. The germline V and J ends were trimmed by 2 bases and 1 base, with 12 bases remaining between them. The germline gives CDR1 MNHEY, CDR2 SVGAGI. As DNA, the CDR3 is TGTGCCAGCAGTTACGGAAGGACAGTCAGCAATCAGCCCCAGCATTTT. Protein product: CASSYGRTVSNQPQHF.

This clonotype was observed a handful of times. This chain connects TRBV12-3 or TRBV12-4 to TRBJ2-3; possibly TRBD2 for D (7 bases). V was pared by 6 bases and J by 0 bases, with 19 bases between. The CDR3 is 17 residues long. CDR3 in amino acids: CASSTTPGGTSTDTQYF. The CDR3 coding sequence is TGTGCCAGCAGCACTACTCCGGGGGGCACTAGCACAGATACGCAGTATTTT.

V and J are TRBV6-1 and TRBJ2-5, with D possibly being TRBD1 or TRBD2 (6 bases each). This CDR3 has 15 residues. CDR1 is MNHNS, CDR2 SASEGT, per germline. V was shortened by 2 bases and J by 2 bases, with 12 bases between the two germline ends. The CDR3 here is CASSEIRGQQETQYF. CDR3 coding DNA: TGTGCCAGCAGTGAAATTCGGGGGCAACAAGAGACCCAGTACTTC.

V usage is TRBV2 and J usage is TRBJ2-5; perhaps TRBD1 as D (5 bases). The V end was cut by 3 bases, the J end by 2 bases, with 10 bases between. CDR1 is SNHLY and CDR2 is FYNNEI in the germline V gene. CDR3 length equals 14 residues. The CDR3 spells CASSEADSQETQYF. CDR3 sequence (DNA): TGTGCCAGCAGTGAGGCCGACAGTCAAGAGACCCAGTACTTC.

The sample holds a few counts of this clonotype. The gene calls are TRBV2 and TRBJ2-5; tentatively, D is TRBD2 (5 bases). The CDR3 is 16 residues long. Germline V lookup: CDR1 SNHLY, CDR2 FYNNEI. With 6 bases removed from V and 4 bases from J, the gap between germline ends came to 21 bases. The CDR3 nucleotides are TGTGCCAGCAGCCGACGTTTTGCGGGTATGCGAGAGACCCAGTACTTC. The encoded protein is CASSRRFAGMRETQYF.

The J gene is TRBJ2-2, the V gene TRBV15; the D is unclear. The germline gives CDR1 LNHNV, CDR2 YYDKDF (reference sequence). V lost 0 bases to trimming and J lost 7 bases, with 12 bases between them. This CDR3 is built from 15 residues. The CDR3 DNA reads as TGTGCCACCAGCAGAGATATTTCTTATGGCGGGGAGCTGTTTTTT. Protein sequence: CATSRDISYGGELFF.

A single count supports this clonotype. The chain has TRBV29-1 and TRBJ1-1; weak D call: TRBD1 (6 bases). Germline values: CDR1 SQVTM, CDR2 ANQGSEA. The CDR3 has 13 amino acids. Between the trimmed V and J ends, which lost 7 bases and 0 bases, there was a span of 12 bases. The chain's CDR3 is CSAVGTLNTEAFF. The CDR3 DNA sequence: TGCAGCGCCGTTGGGACACTGAACACTGAAGCTTTCTTT.

The chain recombines TRBV11-2 with TRBJ2-3; D is unresolved. V was pared by 3 bases and J by 3 bases, with 10 bases between. CDR1 is SGHAT and CDR2 is FQNNGV in the germline V gene. The CDR3 is made up of 14 amino acids. The CDR3 sequence: CASSFRTGTDTQYF. In nucleotides, the CDR3 is TGTGCCAGCAGCTTTAGGACCGGGACAGATACGCAGTATTTT.

This chain joins TRBV7-8 and TRBJ2-2; tentative D call: TRBD1 (5 bases). CDR1 SGHVS and CDR2 FQNEAQ come from the germline V gene. The CDR3 is made up of 14 amino acids. Trimming cost V 1 base and J 4 bases, with 7 bases left between them. CDR3 residues: CASSLDRITGELFF. Here the CDR3 DNA reads TGTGCCAGCAGCTTAGACAGGATCACCGGGGAGCTGTTTTTT.

This clonotype appeared a few times. The chain uses TRBV24-1 and TRBJ2-2; D is unclear. The CDR3 runs to 13 residues. V was pared by 8 bases and J by 7 bases, with 13 bases between. Germline CDR1 reads KGHDR; CDR2 reads SFDVKD. The CDR3 here is CATNRALGGELFF. CDR3 DNA: TGTGCCACCAACCGGGCGTTGGGCGGGGAGCTGTTTTTT.

This clonotype was picked up a small number of times. The chain has TRBV20-1 and TRBJ1-5; 9 nucleotides match TRBD1. The trim removed 6 bases at V and 3 bases at J, leaving 9 bases unmatched. Germline loops: CDR1 DFQATT, CDR2 SNEGSKA (reference sequence). The CDR3 has 15 residues. The DNA of the CDR3 is TGCAGTGCCCGAGGGACAGGGATGAACAATCAGCCCCAGCATTTT. It specifies CSARGTGMNNQPQHF.

This chain links TRBV6-5 with TRBJ2-5; 11 positions agree with TRBD2. The CDR3 is 16 amino acids. From germline, CDR1 is MNHEY and CDR2 SVGAGI. The ends lost 4 bases at V and 4 bases at J; junction bases unmatched: 8. This CDR3 reads CASSFSIAGGPETQYF. CDR3 DNA sequence: TGTGCCAGCAGTTTCAGCATAGCGGGGGGGCCAGAGACCCAGTACTTC.

This clonotype has more than one count but fewer than ten. The chain employs TRBV6-1 and TRBJ2-5; TRBD2 agrees at 9 bases. The CDR3 contains 14 residues. Losses at the gene ends were 6 bases for V and 5 bases for J; bases not matched to a gene: 7. Per the germline V gene, CDR1 is MNHNS and CDR2 is SASEGT. CDR3 coding DNA: TGTGCCAGCAGCTTAGCGGGGGTTGGCGAGACCCAGTACTTC. This translates into CASSLAGVGETQYF.

The V and J genes are TRBV6-1 and TRBJ1-2, with unresolved D. CDR3 length equals 15 residues. Looked up from germline, CDR1 is MNHNS and CDR2 is SASEGT. Trimming cost V 6 bases and J 4 bases, with 18 bases left between them. CDR3 sequence: CASRSGKDHSYGYTF. The CDR3 DNA is TGTGCCAGCAGATCCGGGAAGGACCATAGCTATGGCTACACCTTC.

The genes are TRBV5-1 and TRBJ2-2, with D unclear. Germline V gives CDR1 SGHRS, CDR2 YFSETQ. The CDR3 covers 11 residues. V dropped 0 bases and J dropped 13 bases, with 7 bases sitting between them. The CDR3 spells CASSLGSGLFF. CDR3 nucleotide sequence: TGCGCCAGCAGCTTGGGATCGGGGCTGTTTTTT.

The chain recombines TRBV24-1 with TRBJ1-2; 8 bases fit TRBD1. The CDR3 is 15 residues long. Trimming removed 3 bases from V and 4 bases from J; junction bases left unmatched: 6. CDR1 and CDR2 from the germline V gene are KGHDR and SFDVKD. The CDR3 sequence: CATSDPQGAGYGYTF. The CDR3 DNA reads as TGTGCCACCAGTGATCCCCAGGGGGCTGGCTATGGCTACACCTTC.

This clonotype turned up a few times. V usage is TRBV7-3 and J usage is TRBJ2-2; possible D gene TRBD1, 6 bases. The germline V gene has CDR1 SGHTA and CDR2 FQGTGA. This CDR3 comprises 16 residues. Trimming took 5 bases from V and 8 from J, leaving 21 bases between them. The CDR3 DNA reads TGTGCCAGCAGCCCCCAGCGAGGCACAGGGTCAGGGGAGCTGTTTTTT. This encodes CASSPQRGTGSGELFF.

The V call is TRBV20-1, the J call TRBJ2-7, with D perhaps matching TRBD1 (6 bases). The germline CDR1 and CDR2 sequences are DFQATT and SNEGSKA (reference sequence). This CDR3 region has 18 residues. V dropped 0 bases and J dropped 2 bases, with 23 bases sitting between them. CDR3 bases: TGCAGTGCTAGAGATCCGGGGTTTGAGGGACACTTTCCCTACGAGCAGTACTTC. Its protein product is CSARDPGFEGHFPYEQYF.

This chain joins TRBV20-1 and TRBJ2-7, with TRBD1 matching over 12 bases. The germline V gene encodes CDR1 DFQATT and CDR2 SNEGSKA (reference sequence). Trimming took 2 bases from V and 2 from J; bases not matched to a gene: 10. There are 17 residues in the CDR3. CDR3 sequence: CSARPGTGGPGAYEQYF. DNA for the CDR3: TGCAGTGCTAGACCCGGGACAGGGGGCCCCGGGGCCTACGAGCAGTACTTC.

The V and J genes are TRBV29-1 and TRBJ1-2; 8 positions match TRBD1. Germline CDR1 and CDR2: SQVTM and ANQGSEA. There are 13 residues in the CDR3. Trimming cost V 5 bases and J 4 bases; bases outside gene matches: 6. The CDR3, as DNA: TGCAGCGTTCACAGGGGGTATAGCTATGGCTACACCTTC. Residues: CSVHRGYSYGYTF.

This clonotype appeared a few times. The genes are TRBV20-1 and TRBJ1-2; D is perhaps TRBD1 (6 bases). Germline CDR1 DFQATT, CDR2 SNEGSKA (reference sequence). This CDR3 is 11 amino acids long. Trimming left V 6 bases short and J 8 bases short, with 13 bases between. CDR3 DNA sequence: TGCAGTGCCATACAGGGAGTAGGCTACACCTTC. The encoded protein is CSAIQGVGYTF.